The rows below give T cell receptor beta chains drawn from one sample of a study of cytomegalovirus exposure and HLA in healthy donors. Profiled with immunoSEQ multiplex PCR; TCRdb holds only in-frame clones, not every one. Counted here are 70,000 to 95,000 clones, over 75% occurring once; the ten biggest clones make up around 15%. Sequences were obtained from PBMCs. All receptors derive from a human donor in good health. CDR3s include the opening cysteine and the closing phenylalanine or tryptophan.

J: TRBJ2-2; V: TRBV5-8; length: 15; CDR3: CASSKQGIRTGELFF
J: TRBJ1-2; V: TRBV18; length: 16; CDR3: CASSPGTGQGKDGYTF
J: TRBJ1-5; V: TRBV27; length: 14; CDR3: CASAQGYGNQPQHF
J: TRBJ2-7; V: TRBV4-2; length: 15; CDR3: CASSQDYGGHYEQYF
J: TRBJ2-7; V: TRBV11-3; length: 13; CDR3: CASSPRQGYEQYF
J: TRBJ1-4; V: TRBV7-2; length: 16; CDR3: CASSLDRQGGSEKLFF
J: TRBJ2-4; V: TRBV25-1; length: 12; CDR3: CASSAGGNIQYF
J: TRBJ2-3; V: TRBV6-5; length: 14; CDR3: CASTQAQFSDTQYF
J: TRBJ2-7; V: TRBV19; length: 14; CDR3: CAREVASDYTEQYF
J: TRBJ2-1; V: TRBV7-8; length: 13; CDR3: CASSLMTAGEQFF
J: TRBJ2-2; V: TRBV4-1; length: 18; CDR3: CASSRTSGGASNTGELFF
J: TRBJ2-2; V: TRBV9; length: 16; CDR3: CASSPQGIGVTGELFF
J: TRBJ2-1; V: TRBV19; length: 16; CDR3: CASSTNRGKKTDEQFF
J: TRBJ1-1; V: TRBV2; length: 13; CDR3: CASIPEGNTEAFF
J: TRBJ2-7; V: TRBV5-6; length: 16; CDR3: CASSSSGVARRWEQYF
J: TRBJ1-2; V: TRBV7-9; length: 16; CDR3: CASSPGSWEVAYGYTF
J: TRBJ1-1; V: TRBV6-6; length: 14; CDR3: CASSPGQRGTEAFF
J: TRBJ1-5; V: TRBV19; length: 14; CDR3: CASRTTQGGQPQHF
J: TRBJ1-2; V: TRBV5-1; length: 14; CDR3: CASRLTGSGYGYTF
J: TRBJ1-2; V: TRBV6-5; length: 15; CDR3: CASSYSGTGDYGYTF
J: TRBJ1-1; V: TRBV20-1; length: 10; CDR3: CSATRAEAFF
J: TRBJ1-2; V: TRBV5-4; length: 14; CDR3: CASRPQGAGYGYTF
J: TRBJ1-2; V: TRBV2; length: 14; CDR3: CASTGQGAGDGYTF
J: TRBJ2-5; V: TRBV4-1; length: 14; CDR3: CASSQVGGRETQYF
J: TRBJ2-5; V: TRBV5-6; length: 15; CDR3: CASSLVAGGRETQYF
J: TRBJ2-5; V: TRBV5-1; length: 14; CDR3: CASSASGGEETQYF
J: TRBJ2-5; V: TRBV27; length: 15; CDR3: CASQSNRGLTETQYF
J: TRBJ1-2; V: TRBV7-8; length: 15; CDR3: CASNPRTGGDYGYTF
J: TRBJ1-1; V: TRBV30; length: 13; CDR3: CAWSATANTEAFF
J: TRBJ1-1; V: TRBV25-1; length: 13; CDR3: CASFDRLNTEAFF
J: TRBJ1-6; V: TRBV5-6; length: 16; CDR3: CASSLTFGGADSPLHF
J: TRBJ2-1; V: TRBV18; length: 15; CDR3: CASSPRVPAGNEQFF
J: TRBJ2-7; V: TRBV7-6; length: 12; CDR3: CASSHGQGEQYF
J: TRBJ1-6; V: TRBV12-2; length: 17; CDR3: CASRLPSDRDLNSPLHF
J: TRBJ2-7; V: TRBV2; length: 15; CDR3: CASSMTSGGVDEQYF
J: TRBJ2-7; V: TRBV19; length: 17; CDR3: CASSISLSITGKYEQYF
J: TRBJ1-2; V: TRBV7-2; length: 14; CDR3: CASSPSDSNYGYTF